One and the same sample provided the 2 T cell receptor beta chains below, sequenced in a study of blood T cell repertoires in COVID-19. Measured with immunoSEQ multiplex PCR; TCRdb has only the in-frame clones, and not every one. The sample has about 46,000 clones; about 89% are singletons. Sequencing was carried out using peripheral blood. The source of these receptors is a human donor in a cohort sampled during active COVID-19.

The V and J genes are TRBV29-1 and TRBJ2-5; TRBD1 agrees at 9 bases. Germline loops: CDR1 SQVTM, CDR2 ANQGSEA. CDR3 length: 12 amino acids. V lost 5 bases, J lost 3 bases, and 1 base stayed unmatched. CDR3 sequence (DNA): TGCAGCGTTAGGGACAGGGAAGAGACCCAGTACTTC. Its protein is CSVRDREETQYF.

This chain links TRBV28 with TRBJ1-6, with TRBD1 matching over 8 bases. V lost 8 bases to trimming and J lost 13 bases; unmatched junction nucleotides: 10. The CDR3 runs to 13 residues. Germline V gives CDR1 MDHEN, CDR2 SYDVKM. This CDR3 reads CASAAGQGAPLHF. CDR3 DNA sequence: TGTGCCAGCGCCGCCGGGCAGGGGGCTCCCCTCCACTTT.